Below, 5 T cell receptor beta chains from the same sample are listed, as sequenced in a study of cytomegalovirus exposure and HLA in healthy donors. The PCR employed 60 Vbeta primers together with 13 Jbeta primers. The assay was immunoSEQ multiplex PCR, and TCRdb's table has in-frame clones only and misses some. This table has over 150,000 clones, about four fifths appearing once. The sequencing sample was made of PBMCs. These receptors were obtained from a young man in good health and CMV-seronegative.

The count of this clone is one. The genes are TRBV28 and TRBJ2-5; D is undetermined. The CDR3 spans 12 residues. Trimming removed 4 bases from V and 7 bases from J, with 10 bases in between. Germline-derived CDR1 and CDR2 are MDHEN and SYDVKM. The CDR3 sequence is CASSSPPGTQYF. Here the CDR3 DNA reads TGTGCCAGCAGTTCCCCCCCGGGGACCCAGTACTTC.

The rearrangement uses TRBV28 and TRBJ1-1; maybe TRBD1 (5 bases). The CDR3 totals 12 residues. V gave up 7 bases and J gave up 7 bases, with 13 bases separating them. CDR1 and CDR2 (germline): MDHEN, SYDVKM. CDR3 residues: CASTLQENEAFF. DNA for the CDR3: TGTGCCAGCACTCTACAGGAGAATGAAGCTTTCTTT.

The chain is built from TRBV4-3 and TRBJ2-1; 7 bases align to TRBD2. V lost 7 bases to trimming and J lost 4 bases; unmatched junction nucleotides: 4. In germline, CDR1 is LGHNA, CDR2 YSLEER. The CDR3 is 13 residues long. CDR3 protein: CASNGLGYNEQFF. In DNA, the CDR3 is TGCGCCAGCAATGGACTAGGATACAATGAGCAGTTCTTC.

The chain has TRBV28 and TRBJ2-7, with TRBD2 as a possible D gene (6 bases). V dropped 1 base and J dropped 5 bases, with 12 bases sitting between them. The CDR3 consists of 14 residues. In germline, CDR1 is MDHEN, CDR2 SYDVKM. CDR3 residues: CASSLSGLRHEQYF. DNA for the CDR3: TGTGCCAGCAGTTTATCGGGACTCCGGCACGAGCAGTACTTC.

The chain combines TRBV11-2 with TRBJ2-3; perhaps TRBD1 as D (5 bases). This CDR3 has 15 amino acids. CDR1 SGHAT and CDR2 FQNNGV come from the germline V gene. Trimming cost V 1 base and J 0 bases, with 8 bases left between them. CDR3 sequence (DNA): TGTGCCAGCAGCTTAGTGACAGTAAGCACAGATACGCAGTATTTT. This translates into CASSLVTVSTDTQYF.